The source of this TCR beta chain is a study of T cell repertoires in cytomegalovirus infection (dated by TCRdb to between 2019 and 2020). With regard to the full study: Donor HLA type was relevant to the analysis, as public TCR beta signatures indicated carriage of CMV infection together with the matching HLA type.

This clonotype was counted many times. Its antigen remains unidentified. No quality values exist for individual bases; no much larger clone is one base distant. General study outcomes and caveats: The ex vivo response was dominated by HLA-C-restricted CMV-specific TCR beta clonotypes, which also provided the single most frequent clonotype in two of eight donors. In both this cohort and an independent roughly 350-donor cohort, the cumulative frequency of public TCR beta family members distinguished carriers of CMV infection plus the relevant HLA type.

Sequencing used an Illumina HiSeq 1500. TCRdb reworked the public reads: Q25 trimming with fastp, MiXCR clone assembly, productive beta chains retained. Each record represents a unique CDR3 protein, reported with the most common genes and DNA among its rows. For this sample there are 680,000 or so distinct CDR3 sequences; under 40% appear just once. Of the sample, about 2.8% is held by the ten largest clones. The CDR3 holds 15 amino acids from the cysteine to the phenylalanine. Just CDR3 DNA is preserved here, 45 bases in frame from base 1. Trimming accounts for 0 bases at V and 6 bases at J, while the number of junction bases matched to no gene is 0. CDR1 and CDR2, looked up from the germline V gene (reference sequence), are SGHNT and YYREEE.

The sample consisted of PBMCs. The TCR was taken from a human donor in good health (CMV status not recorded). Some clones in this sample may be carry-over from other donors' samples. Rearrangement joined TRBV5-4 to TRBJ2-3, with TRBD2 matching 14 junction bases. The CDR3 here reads CASSLGLAGGDTQYF. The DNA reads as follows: TGTGCCAGCAGCTTGGGACTAGCGGGGGGGGATACGCAGTATTTT.